This TCR beta chain comes out of a study of blood T cell repertoires in COVID-19. Turning to the study itself: Italy, Spain and the United States were the sources of the convalescent and acute COVID-19 samples. The cDNA or gDNA used as material had been derived from T cells, B-cell-depleted T cells, or PBMCs.

V dropped 7 bases and J dropped 5; count of bases not matched to a gene: 11. CDR1 and CDR2 (germline): SGHTA, FQGNSA. The CDR3 is 14 residues long. How the authors handled the data: Amplification of reference gene primers provided the estimated nucleated cell counts. Sequenced by immunoSEQ multiplex PCR; TCRdb stores in-frame clones only, minus some. That table gives V, J and clone size, and the DNA gave D and trimming. This table holds 290,000 or so clones, 75% to 90% found once. This sequence originates from a man younger than 30 with active or convalescent COVID-19. The chain has TRBV7-2 and TRBJ2-7; 7 nucleotides line up with TRBD1. Sequencing was done on a sample of peripheral blood. The CDR3 region is CASNTGTATDEQYF. The CDR3 bases are TGTGCCAGCAACACCGGGACAGCCACCGACGAGCAGTACTTC.